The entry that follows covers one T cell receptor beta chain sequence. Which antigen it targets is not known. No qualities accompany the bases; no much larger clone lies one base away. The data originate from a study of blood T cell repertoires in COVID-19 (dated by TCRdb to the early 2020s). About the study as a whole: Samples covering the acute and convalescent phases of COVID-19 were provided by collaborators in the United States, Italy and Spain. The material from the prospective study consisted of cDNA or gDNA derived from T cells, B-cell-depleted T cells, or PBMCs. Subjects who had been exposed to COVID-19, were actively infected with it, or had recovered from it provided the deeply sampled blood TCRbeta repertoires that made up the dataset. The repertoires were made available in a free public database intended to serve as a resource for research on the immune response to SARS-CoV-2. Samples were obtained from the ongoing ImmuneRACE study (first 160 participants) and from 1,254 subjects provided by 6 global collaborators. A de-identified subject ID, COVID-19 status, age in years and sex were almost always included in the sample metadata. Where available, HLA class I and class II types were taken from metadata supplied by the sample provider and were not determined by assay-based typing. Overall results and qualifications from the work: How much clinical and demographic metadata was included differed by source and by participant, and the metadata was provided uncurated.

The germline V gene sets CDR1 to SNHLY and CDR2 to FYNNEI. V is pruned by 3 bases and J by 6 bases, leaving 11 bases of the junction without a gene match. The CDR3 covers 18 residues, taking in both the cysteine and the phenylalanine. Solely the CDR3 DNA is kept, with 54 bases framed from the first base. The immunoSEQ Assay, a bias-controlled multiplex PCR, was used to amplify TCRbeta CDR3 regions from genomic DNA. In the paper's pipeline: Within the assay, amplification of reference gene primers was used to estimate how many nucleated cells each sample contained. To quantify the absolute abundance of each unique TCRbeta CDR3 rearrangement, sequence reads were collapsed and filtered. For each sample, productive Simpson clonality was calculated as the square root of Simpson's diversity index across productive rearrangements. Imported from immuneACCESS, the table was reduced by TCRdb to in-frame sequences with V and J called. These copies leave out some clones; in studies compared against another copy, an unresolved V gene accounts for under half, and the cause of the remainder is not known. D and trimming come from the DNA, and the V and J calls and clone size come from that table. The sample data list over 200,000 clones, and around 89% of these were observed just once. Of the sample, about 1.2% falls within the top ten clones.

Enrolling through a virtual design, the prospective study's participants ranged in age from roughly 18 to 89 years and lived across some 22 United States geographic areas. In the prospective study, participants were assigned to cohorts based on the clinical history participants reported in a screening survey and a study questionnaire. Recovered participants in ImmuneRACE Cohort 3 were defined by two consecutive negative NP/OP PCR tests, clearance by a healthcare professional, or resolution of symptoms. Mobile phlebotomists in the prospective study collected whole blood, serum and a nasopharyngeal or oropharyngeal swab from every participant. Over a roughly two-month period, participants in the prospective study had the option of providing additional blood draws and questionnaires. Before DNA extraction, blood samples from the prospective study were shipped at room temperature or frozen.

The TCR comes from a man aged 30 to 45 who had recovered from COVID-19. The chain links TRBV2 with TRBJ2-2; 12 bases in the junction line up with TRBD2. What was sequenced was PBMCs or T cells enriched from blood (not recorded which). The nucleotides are TGTGCCAGCAGTGACCGCCCTAGCGGGAGGGCCACGGCCGGGGAGCTGTTTTTT. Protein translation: CASSDRPSGRATAGELFF.